This record covers a single T cell receptor (beta chain). The antigen remains undetermined. At the DNA level, this CDR3 is encoded by other sequences in the same sample as well. This entry is derived from a study of beta chain features in type 1 diabetes. Study-wide points: Reduced insertions and increased deletions marked VDJ junctions in type 1 diabetes patients. Sampled from patients, naive, central memory and Treg TCRB repertoires appeared more similar than those sampled from healthy donors.

The germline CDR1 and CDR2 sequences are SGHRS and YFSETQ. The V end was cut by 0 bases, the J end by 6 bases, with 8 bases between. The CDR3 has 13 residues. As every portion of the isolated RNA was reverse transcribed, the sequencing read expressed TCRB transcripts. The data were produced by immunoSEQ multiplex PCR, yet TCRdb's version contains in-frame clones alone and is incomplete. The table has under 450,000 clones, approximately 13% seen once. A single heparinised blood sample, averaging approximately 0.12 L, was obtained per donor. Each of the sorted populations had a purity greater than 95%. Input material: naive CD4+ T cells from blood. This clonotype was sampled from a man in his thirties or forties in good health. This rearrangement joins TRBV5-1 to TRBJ2-3; no definite D call. The CDR3 coding sequence is TGCGCCAGCAGCTTGGGGGTGGCCGATACGCAGTATTTT. Translation: CASSLGVADTQYF.